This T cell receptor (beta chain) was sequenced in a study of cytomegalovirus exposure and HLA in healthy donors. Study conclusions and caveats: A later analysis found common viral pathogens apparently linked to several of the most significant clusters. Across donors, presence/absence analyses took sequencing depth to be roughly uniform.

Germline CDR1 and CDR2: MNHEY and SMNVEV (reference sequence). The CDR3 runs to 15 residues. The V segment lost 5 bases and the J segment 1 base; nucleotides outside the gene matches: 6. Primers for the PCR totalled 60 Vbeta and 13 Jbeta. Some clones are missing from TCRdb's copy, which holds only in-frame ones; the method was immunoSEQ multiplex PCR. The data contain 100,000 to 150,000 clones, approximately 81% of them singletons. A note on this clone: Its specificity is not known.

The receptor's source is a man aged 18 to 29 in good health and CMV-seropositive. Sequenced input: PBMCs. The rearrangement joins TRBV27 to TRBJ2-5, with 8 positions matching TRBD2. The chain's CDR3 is CASSRLAGSQETQYF. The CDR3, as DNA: TGTGCCAGCAGTCGTCTAGCGGGTAGCCAAGAGACCCAGTACTTC.